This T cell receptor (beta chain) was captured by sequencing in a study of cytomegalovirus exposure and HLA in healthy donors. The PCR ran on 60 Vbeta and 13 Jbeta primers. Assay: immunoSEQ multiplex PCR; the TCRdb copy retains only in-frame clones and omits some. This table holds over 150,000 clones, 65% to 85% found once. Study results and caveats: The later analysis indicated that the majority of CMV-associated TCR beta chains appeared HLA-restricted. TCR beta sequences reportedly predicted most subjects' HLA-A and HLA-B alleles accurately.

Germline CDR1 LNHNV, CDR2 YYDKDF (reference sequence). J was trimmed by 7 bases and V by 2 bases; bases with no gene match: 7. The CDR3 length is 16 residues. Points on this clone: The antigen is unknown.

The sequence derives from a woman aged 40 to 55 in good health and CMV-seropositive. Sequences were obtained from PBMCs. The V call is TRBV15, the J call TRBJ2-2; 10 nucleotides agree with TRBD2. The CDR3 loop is CATSRKLAGVNGELFF. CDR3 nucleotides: TGTGCCACCAGCAGAAAGCTAGCGGGGGTAAACGGGGAGCTGTTTTTT.